This T cell receptor beta chain was captured in a study of T cell responses to AZD1222 COVID-19 vaccine. The germline V gene encodes CDR1 SNHLY and CDR2 FYNNEI. The CDR3 has 12 residues. V was clipped by 6 bases and J by 8 bases; unmatched bases: 4. Sequencing was performed with immunoSEQ multiplex PCR; in TCRdb, only in-frame clones are kept and a portion is missing. The sample has around 160,000 clones, approximately 94% seen once. The receptor comes from an adult who received the AZD1222 COVID-19 vaccine. The chain is built from TRBV2 and TRBJ1-2, with TRBD1 matching over 9 bases. The sample here was peripheral blood, taken 28 days after the second AZD1222 dose. The CDR3 sequence is CASRTGGWGYTF. In DNA, the CDR3 is TGTGCCAGCAGGACAGGGGGTTGGGGCTACACCTTC. The whole variable domain, remainder taken from reference TRBV2 and TRBJ1-2, is EPEVTQTPSHQVTQMGQEVILRCVPISNHLYFYWYRQILGQKVEFLVSFYNNEISEKSEIFDDQFSVERPDGSNFTLKIRSTKLEDSAMYFCASRTGGWGYTFGSGTRLTVV.